Presented here are 31 T cell receptor beta chains from one specimen sequenced in a study of blood T cell repertoires in COVID-19. Assay used: immunoSEQ multiplex PCR; TCRdb lists only in-frame clones, some missing. Of 70,000 to 90,000 clones listed, approximately 78% are singletons. Sequencing was done on a sample of peripheral blood. These receptors were taken from a woman aged 80 or over with acute or convalescent COVID-19.

The J gene is TRBJ1-4, the V gene TRBV7-9; a weak D match, TRBD1 (6 bases). This CDR3 is built from 14 residues. Germline V CDR1 and CDR2: SEHNR, FQNEAQ (reference sequence). V lost 7 bases, J lost 3 bases, and 12 bases lay in between. The CDR3 region has the DNA TGTGCCAGCACCGTAGGGGGTGCTAATGAAAAACTGTTTTTT. Its protein is CASTVGGANEKLFF.

V gene TRBV3-1 (or the pseudogene TRBV3-2) combines with J gene TRBJ1-1; TRBD1 might be the D (5 bases). Trimming shortened V by 0 bases and J by 4 bases, and 9 bases separated the two germline ends. CDR3 length: 14 amino acids. Germline values: CDR1 LGHDT, CDR2 YNNKEL (reference sequence). The CDR3 sequence: CASSQEGGSTEAFF. CDR3 DNA sequence: TGTGCCAGCAGCCAAGAGGGGGGGAGCACTGAAGCTTTCTTT.

This chain uses TRBV7-3 with TRBJ1-1; no clear D gene. CDR1 and CDR2 from the germline V gene are SGHTA and FQGTGA. Trimming removed 4 bases from V and 4 bases from J, with 10 bases in between. This CDR3 is 13 amino acids long. The CDR3 loop is CASSSGSATEAFF. The CDR3 DNA sequence: TGTGCCAGCAGCTCGGGGTCTGCCACTGAAGCTTTCTTT.

In nucleotides, the CDR3 is TGCGCCAGCAGCTTGGCTGACAGGCGTGAAGCTTTCTTT. Its protein product is CASSLADRREAFF. The chain has TRBV5-1 and TRBJ1-1, with a weak D call TRBD1 (6 bases). The V and J ends lost 0 bases and 7 bases respectively, with 10 bases between them. This CDR3 is 13 amino acids long. CDR1 is SGHRS and CDR2 is YFSETQ in the germline V gene.

The chain uses TRBV10-3 and TRBJ1-4; no clear D gene. Germline V gene sequence: CDR1 ENHRY, CDR2 SYGVKD. V was trimmed by 2 bases and J by 4 bases, leaving 8 bases between them. This CDR3 contains 14 residues. The CDR3 sequence: CAISENRVNEKLFF. The CDR3 bases are TGTGCCATCAGTGAGAATCGGGTTAATGAAAAACTGTTTTTT.

The V call is TRBV2, the J call TRBJ2-3; tentative D call: TRBD2 (5 bases). Germline assignment: CDR1 SNHLY and CDR2 FYNNEI. V lost 4 bases and J lost 2, with 10 bases in between. CDR3 length: 14 amino acids. CDR3 coding DNA: TGTGCCAGCAGTGGAGGGCTAACCACAGATACGCAGTATTTT. It codes for CASSGGLTTDTQYF.

This chain connects TRBV5-1 to TRBJ1-2; maybe TRBD1 (5 bases). This CDR3 region has 11 residues. In germline, CDR1 is SGHRS, CDR2 YFSETQ. Trimming cost V 3 bases and J 8 bases, with 8 bases left between them. This CDR3 reads CASSSGLGYTF. The DNA for the CDR3 is TGCGCCAGCAGCTCAGGGCTGGGCTACACCTTC.

The chain has TRBV5-1 and TRBJ2-2; 8 positions agree with TRBD2. Germline-derived CDR1 and CDR2 are SGHRS and YFSETQ. The CDR3 length is 15 residues. V shed 6 bases and J 4 bases; nucleotides not matched to a gene: 8. The CDR3 is CASITAGGSTGELFF. The DNA for the CDR3 is TGCGCCAGCATTACGGCGGGAGGTAGCACCGGGGAGCTGTTTTTT.

Concerning this clone itself: Other DNA sequences in this sample translate to the same CDR3. This chain uses TRBV7-8 with TRBJ1-2, with unresolved D. The V gene's germline CDR1 is SGHVS and CDR2 FQNEAQ. V lost 3 bases to trimming and J lost 2 bases, with 4 bases between them. The CDR3 covers 12 residues. The CDR3, as DNA: TGTGCCAGCAGCTTCGTGAACTATGGCTACACCTTC. It is translated as CASSFVNYGYTF.

The table lists this clone with a few counts. Here the CDR3 reads CASSQVETGVTGELFF. CDR3 coding DNA: TGTGCCAGCAGCCAAGTGGAGACAGGGGTCACCGGGGAGCTGTTTTTT. The chain joins TRBV4-2 to TRBJ2-2; 8 bases map to TRBD1. Germline CDR1 reads LGHNA; CDR2 reads YNFKEQ. The J segment lost 4 bases and the V segment lost 1 base, leaving 5 bases of the junction unmatched. The CDR3 length is 16 residues.

This chain joins TRBV27 and TRBJ1-2; 9 nucleotides match TRBD1. CDR1 and CDR2 from the germline V gene are MNHEY and SMNVEV (reference sequence). The CDR3 runs 14 residues. V was pared by 5 bases and J by 6 bases, with 7 bases of the junction left unmatched. The CDR3 is CASSRGQGTNGYTF. CDR3 bases: TGTGCCAGCAGTCGTGGACAGGGGACGAATGGCTACACCTTC.

This chain uses TRBV3-1 (or the pseudogene TRBV3-2) with TRBJ1-3, with D possibly TRBD1 on 5 matching bases. The CDR3 extends over 14 amino acids. With 4 bases removed from V and 5 bases from J, the gap between germline ends came to 12 bases. Germline CDR1 is LGHDT and CDR2 is YNNKEL (reference sequence). Here the CDR3 reads CASSLGGGRNTIYF. The CDR3 DNA follows: TGTGCCAGCAGCCTGGGGGGAGGGAGAAACACCATATATTTT.

The genes are TRBV29-1 and TRBJ1-5; 8 nucleotides agree with TRBD1. The V gene end was trimmed by 7 bases and the J gene end by 7 bases; junction bases not matched to a gene: 9. CDR1 is SQVTM and CDR2 is ANQGSEA in the germline V gene. CDR3 length: 13 residues. In DNA, the CDR3 is TGCAGCGCTGGACAGGGAGAAAGGCAGCCCCAGCATTTT. This sequence encodes CSAGQGERQPQHF.

V usage is TRBV9 and J usage is TRBJ2-5, with D possibly being TRBD1 (5 bases). V dropped 0 bases and J dropped 2 bases, with 11 bases sitting between them. Per the germline V gene, CDR1 is SGDLS and CDR2 is YYNGEE. The CDR3 has 15 residues. This CDR3 reads CASSVGQGIQETQYF. CDR3 DNA: TGTGCCAGCAGCGTAGGGCAGGGAATACAAGAGACCCAGTACTTC.

This clone was observed a few times. The gene calls are TRBV5-4 and TRBJ2-1; 9 nucleotides align to TRBD2. The CDR3 totals 14 residues. The germline V gene encodes CDR1 SGHNT and CDR2 YYREEE (reference sequence). V lost 6 bases, J lost 8 bases, and 9 bases stayed unmatched. Here the CDR3 reads CASIAAGGVDEQFF. DNA of the CDR3: TGTGCCAGCATAGCGGCGGGGGGGGTCGATGAGCAGTTCTTC.

This chain joins TRBV15 and TRBJ2-7; TRBD2 agrees at 8 bases. The CDR3 runs 16 residues. V lost 5 bases to trimming and J lost 6 bases; unmatched junction nucleotides: 15. The germline V gene encodes CDR1 LNHNV and CDR2 YYDKDF (reference sequence). CDR3 DNA: TGTGCCACCAGCTTCCCGGGGGGGCCTGTAGCTGGCGAGCAGTACTTC. Protein sequence: CATSFPGGPVAGEQYF.

The chain employs TRBV3-1 (or the pseudogene TRBV3-2) and TRBJ1-2; the D is unclear. The germline gives CDR1 LGHDT, CDR2 YNNKEL (reference sequence). This CDR3 contains 14 residues. Trimming took off 8 bases at V and 8 bases at J, with 21 bases between the two ends. As DNA, the CDR3 is TGTGCCAGCCAAGAAAGAAGTGGGAGAGCCGGCTACACCTTC. Amino acids: CASQERSGRAGYTF.

This clone came up once. The rearrangement links TRBV5-4 to TRBJ2-4; TRBD2 might be the D (6 bases). Trimming stripped 7 bases from V and 8 bases from J, with 10 bases between. CDR3 length: 11 amino acids. The germline gives CDR1 SGHNT, CDR2 YYREEE (reference sequence). In DNA, the CDR3 is TGTGCCAGCGGTTGGGGGGACATTCAGTACTTC. The encoded protein is CASGWGDIQYF.

The V gene is TRBV7-9, the J gene TRBJ1-5; no reliable D call. From germline, CDR1 is SEHNR and CDR2 FQNEAQ (reference sequence). Trimming took off 1 base at V and 5 bases at J, with 6 bases between the two ends. The CDR3 is 13 residues long. CDR3 region: CASSLGSDQPQHF. The DNA for the CDR3 is TGTGCCAGCAGCTTAGGTTCCGATCAGCCCCAGCATTTT.

CDR3 loop: CASSEGGRTGELFF. The CDR3 nucleotides are TGTGCCAGCAGCGAAGGGGGGCGGACCGGGGAGCTGTTTTTT. This chain links TRBV3-1 (or the pseudogene TRBV3-2) with TRBJ2-2; D is tentatively TRBD1 or TRBD2 (6 bases each). This CDR3 spans 14 amino acids. V lost 5 bases, J lost 5 bases, and 12 bases lay in between. Germline V gene lookup returns CDR1 LGHDT and CDR2 YNNKEL (reference sequence).

The genes are TRBV10-1 and TRBJ1-2; TRBD1 might be the D (6 bases). The V end lost 5 bases, the J end lost 4 bases, and 11 bases lay between the germline ends. From germline, CDR1 is WNHNN and CDR2 SYGVQD (reference sequence). This CDR3 contains 13 residues. CDR3 sequence (DNA): TGCGCCAGCAGTCCTGGACAGTTCTATGGCTACACCTTC. This sequence encodes CASSPGQFYGYTF.

This chain joins TRBV4-1 and TRBJ2-6, with TRBD2 matching over 8 bases. The CDR3 is made up of 17 amino acids. V trimming: 0 bases; J trimming: 2 bases; junction bases outside the gene matches: 3. Germline V gene data show CDR1 as MGHRA and CDR2 as YSYEKL. The CDR3 DNA sequence: TGCGCCAGCAGCCAAGATCTCGGGGGGGCTGGGGCCAACGTCCTGACTTTC. Translating gives CASSQDLGGAGANVLTF.

The chain couples TRBV5-1 to TRBJ1-3; D gene uncertain. The V gene lost 0 bases and the J gene lost 0 bases, with 4 bases spanning the gap. The CDR3 sequence is 14 residues long. Germline V gene sequence: CDR1 SGHRS, CDR2 YFSETQ. This CDR3 is CASSLDNSGNTIYF. CDR3 coding DNA: TGCGCCAGCAGCTTGGACAACTCTGGAAACACCATATATTTT.

The sample holds a few counts of this clone. V and J are TRBV10-2 and TRBJ1-1; 9 bases agree with TRBD1. CDR1 and CDR2 (germline): WSHSY, SAAADI. This CDR3 has 13 residues. The V and J ends lost 6 bases and 4 bases, in that order; junction bases with no gene match: 3. The CDR3 DNA follows: TGCGCCAGCAGAGGACAGGGGAGCACTGAAGCTTTCTTT. Its protein is CASRGQGSTEAFF.

This clone showed up just a few times. This chain connects TRBV20-1 to TRBJ2-7, with D perhaps TRBD2 (5 bases). Germline V gives CDR1 DFQATT, CDR2 SNEGSKA (reference sequence). The CDR3 has 11 residues. The V gene lost 6 bases and the J gene lost 6 bases, with 12 bases spanning the gap. CDR3 loop: CSARTGREQYF. The CDR3 region has the DNA TGCAGTGCCAGGACTGGTCGCGAGCAGTACTTC.

CDR3 coding DNA: TGCGCCAGCAGCTTGGCGGGAGGGAACTACTACGAGCAGTACTTC. Its translation is CASSLAGGNYYEQYF. The rearrangement uses TRBV5-1 and TRBJ2-7; 8 positions match TRBD2. The CDR3 spans 15 residues. Trimming at V came to 0 bases and at J to 3 bases, leaving 5 bases not matched to a gene. The germline gives CDR1 SGHRS, CDR2 YFSETQ. Looking up the rest from reference TRBV5-1 and TRBJ2-7 gives the full variable domain: KAGVTQTPRYLIKTRGQQVTLSCSPISGHRSVSWYQQTPGQGLQFLFEYFSETQRNKGNFPGRFSGRQFSNSRSEMNVSTLELGDSALYLCASSLAGGNYYEQYFGPGTRLTVT.

V gene TRBV28 combines with J gene TRBJ1-5; D gene unclear. CDR1 MDHEN and CDR2 SYDVKM come from the germline V gene. V gave up 6 bases and J gave up 9 bases, with 18 bases separating them. This CDR3 region has 14 residues. The CDR3 DNA is TGTGCCAGCAGCCCACCCCAGAACCCGCCGCCCCAGCATTTT. Amino acid sequence: CASSPPQNPPPQHF.

This sequence joins TRBV5-5 and TRBJ1-1; D is undetermined. Germline V gene lookup returns CDR1 SGHKS and CDR2 YYEKEE (reference sequence). The CDR3 is 13 residues long. Trimming shortened V by 3 bases and J by 1 base, and 7 bases separated the two germline ends. CDR3 sequence: CASSSRANTEAFF. CDR3 DNA: TGTGCCAGCAGCTCGAGGGCGAACACTGAAGCTTTCTTT.

The chain is built from TRBV21-1 and TRBJ2-7; the table gives TRBD1 as D, unverified against the DNA. TRBV21-1 is a documented pseudogene. The CDR3 is made up of 13 amino acids. The CDR3 is CASNRDRGYEQYF. The DNA of the CDR3 is TGTGCCAGCAACCGGGACAGGGGCTACGAGCAGTACTTC.

The chain has TRBV19 and TRBJ1-4; unclear D gene. The CDR3 consists of 14 residues. In germline, CDR1 is LNHDA, CDR2 SQIVND (reference sequence). The V and J ends lost 8 bases and 3 bases respectively, with 13 bases between them. Here the CDR3 reads CASSRGLANEKLFF. CDR3 DNA sequence: TGTGCCAGTTCCCGGGGATTGGCTAATGAAAAACTGTTTTTT.

The rearrangement uses TRBV28 and TRBJ1-2, with D perhaps matching TRBD1 (5 bases). The length of the CDR3 is 13 residues. V was trimmed by 3 bases and J by 5 bases, leaving 10 bases between them. Germline V gives CDR1 MDHEN, CDR2 SYDVKM. DNA of the CDR3: TGTGCCAGCAGTTTGGGGCTGGGGTATGGCTACACCTTC. Translating it yields CASSLGLGYGYTF.